These T cell receptor beta chains were read from a single sample in a study of T cells in Graves' hyperthyroidism and ophthalmopathy. Each CDR3 protein gets one entry after TCRdb re-called the multiplex PCR reads with MiXCR. The sample shows fewer than 200,000 distinct CDR3 sequences, over 7.5% of them seen only once. Sequenced sample: blood. Every receptor here comes from a woman in her late teens or twenties with Graves' hyperthyroidism that later progressed to Graves' ophthalmopathy. The CDR3 runs from the conserved cysteine through the conserved F or W. A D gene is named only where the DNA matches it firmly. Some rows have no size entry. The others give once, few or many, or a class for an expanded clone.

v_call	d_call	clone_size	j_call	cdr3_aa	cdr3_nt
TRBV6-5	-	-	TRBJ1-6	CASSYSPRGPSYNSPLHF	TGTGCCAGCAGTTACTCCCCCAGGGGCCCCTCCTATAATTCACCCCTCCACTTT
TRBV6-1	-	many	TRBJ2-2	CASSDSGVTDTGELFF	TGTGCCAGCAGTGACTCAGGGGTTACGGACACCGGGGAGCTGTTTTTT
TRBV4-2	-	-	TRBJ2-3	CASSQVGDTDTQYF	TGTGCCAGCAGCCAAGTTGGAGATACAGATACGCAGTATTTT
TRBV28	TRBD1	many	TRBJ1-4	CASSLRTGKNEKLFF	TGTGCCAGCAGTCTCCGGACAGGGAAAAATGAAAAACTGTTTTTT
TRBV6-1	TRBD2	many	TRBJ2-5	CASTTSGPQETQYF	TGTGCCAGCACGACTAGCGGGCCTCAAGAGACCCAGTACTTC
TRBV6-1	-	many	TRBJ2-1	CASSPPRLAKEQFF	TGTGCCAGCAGCCCCCCGCGTTTAGCGAAAGAGCAGTTCTTC
TRBV27	-	many	TRBJ2-1	CASSQQGTSSYNEQFF	TGTGCCAGCAGTCAACAGGGAACGAGCTCCTACAATGAGCAGTTCTTC
TRBV29-1	TRBD1	many	TRBJ1-2	CSVEPTGGVGYTF	TGCAGCGTAGAACCGACAGGGGGGGTTGGCTACACCTTC
TRBV5-1	-	-	TRBJ2-2	CASSLVRPDTGKLFF	TGCGCCAGCAGCTTGGTCCGACCCGACACCGGGAAGCTGTTTTTT
TRBV14	-	many	TRBJ2-1	CASSPLGRESYNEQFF	TGTGCCAGCAGCCCACTAGGCCGGGAGTCCTACAATGAGCAGTTCTTC
TRBV7-9	-	many	TRBJ1-2	CASSPGDGHHGYTF	TGTGCCAGCAGCCCAGGAGATGGACACCATGGCTACACCTTC
TRBV7-2	-	many	TRBJ2-3	CASSLASRASTDTQYF	TGTGCCAGCAGCTTGGCGTCGCGGGCTAGCACAGATACGCAGTATTTT
TRBV2	-	many	TRBJ1-1	CASSDGGRGGGTEAFF	TGTGCCAGCAGTGATGGGGGGAGGGGGGGCGGGACTGAAGCTTTCTTT
TRBV7-3	-	many	TRBJ2-3	CASSLGLTDTQYF	TGTGCCAGCAGCTTGGGATTGACAGATACGCAGTATTTT
TRBV24-1	-	-	TRBJ2-1	CATSDSGFGQNNEQFF	TGTGCCACCAGTGATTCGGGGTTTGGGCAAAACAATGAGCAGTTCTTC
TRBV24-1	-	many	TRBJ1-5	CATGGAVNQPQHF	TGTGCCACCGGAGGGGCAGTCAATCAGCCCCAGCATTTT
TRBV5-1	-	many	TRBJ2-7	CASSLGLLRDGAYEQYF	TGCGCCAGCAGCTTGGGGCTTCTCCGGGACGGCGCCTACGAGCAGTACTTC
TRBV11-2	-	-	TRBJ2-3	CASSLVRVTDTQYF	TGTGCCAGCAGCTTAGTCAGGGTCACAGATACGCAGTATTTT
TRBV15	TRBD1	many	TRBJ1-5	CATSRGQGSNQPQHF	TGTGCCACCAGCAGAGGACAGGGGAGCAATCAGCCCCAGCATTTT
TRBV20-1	-	many	TRBJ2-1	CSAVEYNEQFF	TGCAGTGCAGTAGAGTACAATGAGCAGTTCTTC
TRBV6-2/TRBV6-3	-	many	TRBJ2-1	CASSYPTPDQFF	TGTGCCAGCAGTTACCCCACGCCTGATCAGTTCTTC
TRBV20-1	-	-	TRBJ2-7	CSATGTSSYEQYF	TGCAGTGCTACCGGGACATCCTCCTACGAGCAGTACTTC
TRBV29-1	-	many	TRBJ1-5	CSARGEGMNQPQHF	TGCAGCGCACGCGGGGAGGGAATGAATCAGCCCCAGCATTTT
TRBV13	-	many	TRBJ2-7	CASSLAGGGYEQYF	TGTGCCAGCAGCTTAGCGGGGGGCGGCTACGAGCAGTACTTC
TRBV30	TRBD1	many	TRBJ1-1	CAWGRDRTNTEAFF	TGTGCCTGGGGACGGGACAGGACCAACACTGAAGCTTTCTTT